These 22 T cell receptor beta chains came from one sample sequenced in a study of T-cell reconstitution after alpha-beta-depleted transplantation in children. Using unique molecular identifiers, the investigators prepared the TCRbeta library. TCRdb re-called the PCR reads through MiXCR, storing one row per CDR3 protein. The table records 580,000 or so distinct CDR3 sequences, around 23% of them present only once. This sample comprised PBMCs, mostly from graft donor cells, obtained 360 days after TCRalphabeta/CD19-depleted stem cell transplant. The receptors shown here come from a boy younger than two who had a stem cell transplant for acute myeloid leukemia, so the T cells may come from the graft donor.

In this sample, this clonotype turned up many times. CDR3 in amino acids: CAISDGIYEQYF. CDR3 nucleotides: TGTGCCATCAGTGATGGGATCTACGAGCAGTACTTC. The chain links TRBV10-3 to TRBJ2-7; D unresolved. V was trimmed by 3 bases and J by 3 bases, leaving 6 bases between them. The CDR3 sequence is 12 residues long. Germline-derived CDR1 and CDR2 are ENHRY and SYGVKD.

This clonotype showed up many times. The CDR3 spells CASSQGALGAKGEAFF. CDR3 bases: TGCGCCAGCAGCCAAGGTGCCTTGGGGGCGAAGGGTGAAGCTTTCTTT. This chain joins TRBV4-3 and TRBJ1-1, with D possibly TRBD1 on 6 matching bases. The CDR3 is made up of 16 amino acids. V was cut by 1 base and J by 7 bases, with 19 bases left in between. Germline lookup yields CDR1 LGHNA and CDR2 YSLEER.

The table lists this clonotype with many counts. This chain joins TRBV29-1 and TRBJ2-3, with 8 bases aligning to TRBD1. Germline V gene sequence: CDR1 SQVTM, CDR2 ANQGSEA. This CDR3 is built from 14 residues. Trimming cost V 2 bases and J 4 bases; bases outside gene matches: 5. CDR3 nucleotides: TGCAGCGTTGAACTTGACAGGGGTGCAGATACGCAGTATTTT. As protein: CSVELDRGADTQYF.

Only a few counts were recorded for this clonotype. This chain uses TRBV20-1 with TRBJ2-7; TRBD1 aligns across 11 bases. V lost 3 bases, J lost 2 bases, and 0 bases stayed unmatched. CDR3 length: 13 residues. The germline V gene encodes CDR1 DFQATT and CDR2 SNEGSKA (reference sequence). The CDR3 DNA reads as TGCAGTGCTAGGGGACAGGGGGCCTACGAGCAGTACGTC. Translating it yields CSARGQGAYEQYV.

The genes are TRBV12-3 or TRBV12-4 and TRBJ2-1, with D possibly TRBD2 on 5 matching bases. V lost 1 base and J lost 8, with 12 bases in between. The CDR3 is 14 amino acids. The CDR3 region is CASSLVTTLHEQFF. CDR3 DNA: TGTGCCAGCAGTTTAGTGACTACACTCCATGAGCAGTTCTTC.

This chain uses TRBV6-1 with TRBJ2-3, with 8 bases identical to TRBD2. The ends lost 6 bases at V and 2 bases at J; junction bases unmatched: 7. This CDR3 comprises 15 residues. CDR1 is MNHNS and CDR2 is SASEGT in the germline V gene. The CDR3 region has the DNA TGTGCCAGCAGACAACTAGCGGCAAACACAGATACGCAGTATTTT. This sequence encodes CASRQLAANTDTQYF.

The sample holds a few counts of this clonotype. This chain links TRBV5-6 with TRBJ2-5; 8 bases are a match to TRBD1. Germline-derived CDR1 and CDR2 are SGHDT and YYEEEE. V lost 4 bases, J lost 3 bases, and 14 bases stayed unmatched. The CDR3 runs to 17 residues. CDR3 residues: CASSPNGQGGNKETQYF. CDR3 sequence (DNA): TGTGCCAGCAGCCCCAACGGACAGGGCGGCAATAAAGAGACCCAGTACTTC.

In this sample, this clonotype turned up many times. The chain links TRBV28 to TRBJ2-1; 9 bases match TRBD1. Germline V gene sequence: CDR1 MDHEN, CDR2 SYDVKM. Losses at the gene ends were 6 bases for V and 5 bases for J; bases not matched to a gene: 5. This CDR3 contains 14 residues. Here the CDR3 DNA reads TGTGCCAGCAGCCGGACAGGGGCCCACAATGAGCAGTTCTTC. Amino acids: CASSRTGAHNEQFF. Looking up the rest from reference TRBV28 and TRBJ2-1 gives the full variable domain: DVKVTQSSRYLVKRTGEKVFLECVQDMDHENMFWYRQDPGLGLRLIYFSYDVKMKEKGDIPEGYSVSREKKERFSLILESASTNQTSMYLCASSRTGAHNEQFFGPGTRLTVL.

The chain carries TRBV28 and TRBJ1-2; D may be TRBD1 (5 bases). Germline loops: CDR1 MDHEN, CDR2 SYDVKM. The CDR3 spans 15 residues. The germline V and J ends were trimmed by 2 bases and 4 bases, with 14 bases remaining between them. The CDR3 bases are TGTGCCAGCAGTTTAACGCCAGGGTTAGGCTATGGCTACACCTTC. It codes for CASSLTPGLGYGYTF.

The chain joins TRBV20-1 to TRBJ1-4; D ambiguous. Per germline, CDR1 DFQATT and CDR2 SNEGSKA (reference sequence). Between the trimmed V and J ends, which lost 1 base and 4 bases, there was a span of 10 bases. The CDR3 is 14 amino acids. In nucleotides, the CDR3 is TGCAGTGCTAGAGCTCAGGAGCTTAATGAAAAACTGTTTTTT. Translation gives CSARAQELNEKLFF.

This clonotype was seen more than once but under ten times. CDR3 sequence reads: CASSYSGTVHQPQHF. The CDR3, as DNA: TGTGCCAGCAGTTACTCGGGGACAGTCCATCAGCCCCAGCATTTT. This chain links TRBV6-5 with TRBJ1-5; 7 bases are shared with TRBD1. This CDR3 has 15 residues. Germline-derived CDR1 and CDR2 are MNHEY and SVGAGI. J lost 5 bases, V lost 0 bases, and 4 bases had no gene match.

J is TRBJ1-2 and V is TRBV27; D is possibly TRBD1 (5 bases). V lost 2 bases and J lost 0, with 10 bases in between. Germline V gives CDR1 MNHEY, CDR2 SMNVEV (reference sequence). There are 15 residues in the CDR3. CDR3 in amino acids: CASSLSTGTNYGYTF. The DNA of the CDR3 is TGTGCCAGCAGTTTAAGTACAGGTACTAACTATGGCTACACCTTC.

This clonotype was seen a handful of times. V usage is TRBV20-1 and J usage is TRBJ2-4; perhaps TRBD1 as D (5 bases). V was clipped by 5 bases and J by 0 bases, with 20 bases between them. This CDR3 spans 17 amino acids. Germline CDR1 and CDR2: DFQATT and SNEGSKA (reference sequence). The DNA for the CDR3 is TGCAGTGCTCACCCCTTTTCCAGGGAACTAGCCAAAAACATTCAGTACTTC. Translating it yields CSAHPFSRELAKNIQYF.

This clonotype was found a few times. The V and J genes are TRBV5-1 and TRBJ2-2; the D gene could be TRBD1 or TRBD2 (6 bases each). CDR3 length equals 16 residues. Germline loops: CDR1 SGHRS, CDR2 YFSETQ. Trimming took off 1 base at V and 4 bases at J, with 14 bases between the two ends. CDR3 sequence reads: CASSLLTGGGTGELFF. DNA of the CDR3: TGCGCCAGCAGCTTGCTGACCGGGGGCGGCACCGGGGAGCTGTTTTTT.

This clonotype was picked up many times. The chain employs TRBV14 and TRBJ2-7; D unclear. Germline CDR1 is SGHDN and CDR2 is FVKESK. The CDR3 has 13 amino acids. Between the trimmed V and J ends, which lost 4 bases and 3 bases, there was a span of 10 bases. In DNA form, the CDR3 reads TGTGCCAGCAGCCGGCCAGGTGGCTACGAGCAGTACTTC. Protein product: CASSRPGGYEQYF. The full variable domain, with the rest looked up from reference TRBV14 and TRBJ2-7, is EAGVTQFPSHSVIEKGQTVTLRCDPISGHDNLYWYRRVMGKEIKFLLHFVKESKQDESGMPNNRFLAERTGGTYSTLKVQPAELEDSGVYFCASSRPGGYEQYFGPGTRLTVT.

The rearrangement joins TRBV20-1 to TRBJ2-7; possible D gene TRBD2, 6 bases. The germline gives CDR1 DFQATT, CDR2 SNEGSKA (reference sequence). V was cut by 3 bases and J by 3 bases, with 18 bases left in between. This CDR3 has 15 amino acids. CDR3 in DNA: TGCAGTGCTAGCCCTCAAACGGGACTTCACTACGAGCAGTACGTC. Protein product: CSASPQTGLHYEQYV.

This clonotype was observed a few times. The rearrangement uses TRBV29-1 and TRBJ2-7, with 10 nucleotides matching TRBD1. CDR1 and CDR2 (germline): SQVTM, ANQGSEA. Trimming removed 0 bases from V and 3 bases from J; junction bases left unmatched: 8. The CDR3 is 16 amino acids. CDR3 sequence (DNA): TGCAGCGTTGAAGATCAGTATGGGACAGGGGACTACGAGCAGTACTTC. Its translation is CSVEDQYGTGDYEQYF.

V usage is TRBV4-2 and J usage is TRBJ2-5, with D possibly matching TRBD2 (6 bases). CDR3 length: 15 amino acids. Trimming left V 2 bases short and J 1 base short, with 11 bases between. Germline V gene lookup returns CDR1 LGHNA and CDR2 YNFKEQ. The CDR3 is CASSQPPAGQETQYF. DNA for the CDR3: TGTGCCAGCAGCCAACCGCCAGCGGGCCAAGAGACCCAGTACTTC.

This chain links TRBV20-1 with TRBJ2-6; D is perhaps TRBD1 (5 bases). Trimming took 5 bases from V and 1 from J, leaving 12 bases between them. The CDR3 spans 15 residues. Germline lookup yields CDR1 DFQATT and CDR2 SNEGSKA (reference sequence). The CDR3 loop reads CSAPSQGSGANVLTF. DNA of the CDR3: TGCAGTGCTCCAAGCCAGGGATCTGGGGCCAACGTCCTGACTTTC.

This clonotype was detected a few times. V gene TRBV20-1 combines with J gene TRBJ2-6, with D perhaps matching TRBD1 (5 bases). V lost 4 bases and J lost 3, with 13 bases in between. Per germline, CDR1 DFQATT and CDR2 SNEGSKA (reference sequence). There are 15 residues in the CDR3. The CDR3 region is CSAIPRALGANVLTF. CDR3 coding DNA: TGCAGTGCTATTCCCAGGGCGCTTGGGGCCAACGTCCTGACTTTC.

CDR3: CASSRDVNTGELFF. The DNA for the CDR3 is TGTGCCAGCAGCCGGGACGTGAACACCGGGGAGCTGTTTTTT. The genes are TRBV7-2 and TRBJ2-2; D possibly uses TRBD1 or TRBD2 (5 bases each). Trimming shortened V by 5 bases and J by 1 base, and 8 bases separated the two germline ends. The CDR3 runs 14 residues. CDR1 SGHTA and CDR2 FQGNSA come from the germline V gene.

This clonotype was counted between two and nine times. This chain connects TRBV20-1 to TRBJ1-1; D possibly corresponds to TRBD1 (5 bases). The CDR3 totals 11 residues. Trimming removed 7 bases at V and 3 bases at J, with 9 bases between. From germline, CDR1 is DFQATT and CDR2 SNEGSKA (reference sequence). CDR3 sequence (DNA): TGCAGTGGAGGCAGGGACACTGAAGCTTTCTTT. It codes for CSGGRDTEAFF.